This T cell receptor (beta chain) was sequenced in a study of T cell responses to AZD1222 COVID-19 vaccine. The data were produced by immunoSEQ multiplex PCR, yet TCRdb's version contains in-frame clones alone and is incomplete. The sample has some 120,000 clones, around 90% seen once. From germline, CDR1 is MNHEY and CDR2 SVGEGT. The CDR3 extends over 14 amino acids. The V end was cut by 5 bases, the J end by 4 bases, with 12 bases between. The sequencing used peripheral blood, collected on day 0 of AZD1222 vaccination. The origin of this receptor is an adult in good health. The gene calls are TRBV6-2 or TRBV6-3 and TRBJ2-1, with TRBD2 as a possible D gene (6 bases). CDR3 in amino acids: CASSGGGRYNEQFF. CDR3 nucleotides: TGTGCCAGCAGTGGGGGAGGCAGGTACAATGAGCAGTTCTTC.